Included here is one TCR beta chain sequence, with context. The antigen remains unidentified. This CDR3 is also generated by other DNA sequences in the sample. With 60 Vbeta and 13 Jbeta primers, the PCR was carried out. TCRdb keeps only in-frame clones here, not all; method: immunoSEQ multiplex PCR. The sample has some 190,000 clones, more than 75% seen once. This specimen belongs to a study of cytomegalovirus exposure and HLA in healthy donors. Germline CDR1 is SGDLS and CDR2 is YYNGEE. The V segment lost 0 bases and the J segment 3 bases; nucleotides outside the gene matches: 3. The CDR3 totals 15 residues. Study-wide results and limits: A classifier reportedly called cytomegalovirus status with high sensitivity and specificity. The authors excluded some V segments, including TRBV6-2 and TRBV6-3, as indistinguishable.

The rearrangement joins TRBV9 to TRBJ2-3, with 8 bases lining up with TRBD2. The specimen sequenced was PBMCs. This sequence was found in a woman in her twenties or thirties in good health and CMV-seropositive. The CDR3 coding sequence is TGTGCCAGCAGCGTAGACCGGGGGGGAACAGATACGCAGTATTTT. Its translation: CASSVDRGGTDTQYF.